This T cell receptor (beta chain) comes out of a study of early stage breast cancer tumors. Background on the study: Most invasive tumors, about 75% of the 16, were ER+/PR+/HER2-. Samples were sequenced at roughly 10-fold average coverage.

The assay was immunoSEQ multiplex PCR, and TCRdb's table has in-frame clones only and misses some. Of 25,000 to 35,000 clones in the sample, around three quarters are singletons; the top ten hold over 9.5%. Trimming cost V 10 bases and J 5 bases, with 17 bases left between them. Germline lookup yields CDR1 LNHDA and CDR2 SQIVND (reference sequence). The CDR3 is made up of 13 amino acids. Study-level results: Enriched TCRB sequences shared across patients were mostly commonly generated sequences. Comparing each tissue with blood distinguished tumor from normal in about 90% of the 16 patients.

About this clone itself: Antigen unknown.

The source is a person in their sixties or seventies with breast cancer. The material sequenced was blood. This chain links TRBV19 with TRBJ1-1; TRBD1 might be the D (5 bases). The CDR3 DNA is TGTGCCACAACGACAGCCGGTTGGACTGAAGCTTTCTTT. Translation gives CATTTAGWTEAFF.